The 20 T cell receptor beta chains below come from one sample, sequenced in a study of T-cell reconstitution after alpha-beta-depleted transplantation in children. Preparation of the TCRbeta library was carried out with unique molecular identifiers. Via MiXCR, TCRdb re-called the PCR reads, giving one row per CDR3 protein. The table lists roughly 670,000 distinct CDR3 sequences, about an eighth of them singletons, with approximately 0.8% in the top ten. This sample comprised PBMCs, obtained before TCRalphabeta/CD19-depleted stem cell transplant. The receptor source for this set is a girl aged 2-10 years with congenital amegakaryocytic thrombocytopenia, due to receive a stem cell transplant.

V usage is TRBV28 and J usage is TRBJ1-6; no clear D gene. The ends were cut back, 8 bases at V and 4 bases at J, with 9 bases in the middle. The CDR3 consists of 13 residues. The germline V gene encodes CDR1 MDHEN and CDR2 SYDVKM. CDR3 residues: CASSGPYNSPLHF. CDR3 in DNA: TGTGCCAGCTCCGGACCTTATAATTCACCCCTCCACTTT.

The chain combines TRBV20-1 with TRBJ1-5; a possible D gene is TRBD1 (5 bases). Germline V lookup: CDR1 DFQATT, CDR2 SNEGSKA (reference sequence). The ends were cut back, 8 bases at V and 1 base at J, with 18 bases in the middle. This CDR3 spans 15 amino acids. The DNA for the CDR3 is TGCAGTTCGACAACAGGCGGCTCAAGCAATCAGCCCCAGCATTTT. Amino acid sequence: CSSTTGGSSNQPQHF.

This clonotype turned up a few times. The V gene is TRBV7-8, the J gene TRBJ2-5; weak D call: TRBD2 (5 bases). The CDR3 loop spans 15 amino acids. From germline, CDR1 is SGHVS and CDR2 FQNEAQ. V shed 5 bases and J shed 4 bases, with 17 bases lying between them. CDR3 DNA sequence: TGTGCCAGCAGCCACGTTAGGAGGTTCCGAGAGACCCAGTACTTC. Translation: CASSHVRRFRETQYF.

This clonotype was seen repeatedly, ten times or more. The chain recombines TRBV12-3 or TRBV12-4 with TRBJ2-5; D gene ambiguous. The CDR3 is 12 amino acids. V was cut by 8 bases and J by 5 bases, with 12 bases left in between. The CDR3: CASAVSRETQYF. CDR3 bases: TGTGCCAGCGCCGTCAGCAGGGAGACCCAGTACTTC.

This clonotype was seen ten or more times. The rearrangement links TRBV7-9 to TRBJ1-1; no firm D call. The V gene's germline CDR1 is SEHNR and CDR2 FQNEAQ (reference sequence). The V end was cut by 2 bases, the J end by 8 bases, with 3 bases between. This CDR3 is 10 amino acids long. The CDR3 sequence is CASSLTEAFF. DNA for the CDR3: TGTGCCAGCAGCTTAACGGAAGCTTTCTTT.

At least ten counts were recorded for this clonotype. V is TRBV20-1 and J is TRBJ2-1, with 9 bases identical to TRBD1. The CDR3 is 16 amino acids. Germline values: CDR1 DFQATT, CDR2 SNEGSKA (reference sequence). J was trimmed by 4 bases and V by 3 bases; bases with no gene match: 10. CDR3 coding DNA: TGCAGTGCTAGTCCACCCGGGACAGGGCTTTACAATGAGCAGTTCTTC. It codes for CSASPPGTGLYNEQFF.

This clonotype was found once. DNA of the CDR3: TGTGCCAGTAGAAGCGGGGCGGAGGGGAAAAGGTTGTCCTACAATGAGCAGTTCTTC. Protein: CASRSGAEGKRLSYNEQFF. V usage is TRBV19 and J usage is TRBJ2-1, with TRBD2 matching over 7 bases. The germline CDR1 and CDR2 sequences are LNHDA and SQIVND (reference sequence). The J segment lost 1 base and the V segment lost 6 bases, leaving 18 bases of the junction unmatched. The CDR3 is 19 residues long.

The chain carries TRBV20-1 and TRBJ2-1; 8 nucleotides align to TRBD2. The germline V gene encodes CDR1 DFQATT and CDR2 SNEGSKA (reference sequence). The CDR3 sequence is 14 residues long. J gave up 5 bases and V 5 bases, and 8 bases lay outside the gene matches. The DNA of the CDR3 is TGCAGTGCTCCTATAAGCGGGAGAAACAATGAGCAGTTCTTC. Protein sequence: CSAPISGRNNEQFF.

This clonotype has more than one count but fewer than ten. The chain employs TRBV28 and TRBJ1-5, with TRBD1 matching over 8 bases. Per the germline V gene, CDR1 is MDHEN and CDR2 is SYDVKM. CDR3 length: 16 amino acids. V lost 7 bases, J lost 6 bases, and 14 bases stayed unmatched. Written as DNA, the CDR3 is TGTGCCAGCACCCCGGGAGGGCCAGGGGGCGGTCAGCCCCAGCATTTT. It translates to CASTPGGPGGGQPQHF.

The rearrangement joins TRBV5-6 to TRBJ1-1; possible D gene TRBD1, 6 bases. The CDR3 has 12 amino acids. Germline V gives CDR1 SGHDT, CDR2 YYEEEE. The V gene lost 2 bases and the J gene lost 12 bases, with 14 bases spanning the gap. The CDR3 spells CASSFQYRVTFF. The CDR3, as DNA: TGTGCCAGCAGCTTTCAATACAGGGTGACTTTCTTT.

This clonotype came up many times. The rearrangement uses TRBV20-1 and TRBJ2-1; 12 bases fit TRBD2. CDR3 length equals 15 residues. J was trimmed by 8 bases and V by 6 bases; bases with no gene match: 11. In germline, CDR1 is DFQATT, CDR2 SNEGSKA (reference sequence). The CDR3 protein is CSAGPRLAGEDEQFF. The CDR3 DNA reads TGCAGTGCGGGGCCACGACTAGCGGGAGAAGATGAGCAGTTCTTC.

This chain uses TRBV7-6 with TRBJ2-3; either TRBD1 or TRBD2 may fit D (5 bases each). This CDR3 is 16 amino acids long. V was clipped by 3 bases and J by 2 bases, with 15 bases between them. The germline V gene has CDR1 SGHVS and CDR2 FNYEAQ. CDR3 DNA: TGTGCCAGCAGCTTCCCGCCGGGACCAGACACAGATACGCAGTATTTT. This gives the protein CASSFPPGPDTDTQYF.

This clonotype was detected a few times. The V gene is TRBV27, the J gene TRBJ2-1; TRBD2 agrees at 7 bases. V was clipped by 9 bases and J by 5 bases; unmatched bases: 7. This CDR3 contains 13 residues. The germline gives CDR1 MNHEY, CDR2 SMNVEV (reference sequence). For the CDR3, the DNA is TGTGCCAGTGAGAAGCGGGATAACAATGAGCAGTTCTTC. Residues: CASEKRDNNEQFF.

This clonotype was recorded at least ten times. The chain links TRBV5-1 to TRBJ1-2; 7 bases are shared with TRBD1. Per the germline V gene, CDR1 is SGHRS and CDR2 is YFSETQ. Trimming at V came to 4 bases and at J to 1 base, leaving 10 bases not matched to a gene. This CDR3 is built from 16 residues. The CDR3 DNA reads TGCGCCAGCAGCATCCGAGGGACAGACTTTAACTATGGCTACACCTTC. As protein: CASSIRGTDFNYGYTF.

The rearrangement joins TRBV5-1 to TRBJ2-1; D may be TRBD1 or TRBD2 (9 bases each). The ends were cut back, 3 bases at V and 4 bases at J, with 20 bases in the middle. Germline V lookup: CDR1 SGHRS, CDR2 YFSETQ. This CDR3 comprises 17 residues. The CDR3 loop is CASSYGQGLAGYNEQFF. The CDR3, as DNA: TGCGCCAGCAGCTATGGACAGGGGCTAGCGGGATACAATGAGCAGTTCTTC.

This clonotype was seen many times. The chain carries TRBV5-1 and TRBJ2-3; D might be TRBD2 (6 bases). The ends were cut back, 6 bases at V and 5 bases at J, with 19 bases in the middle. This CDR3 contains 15 residues. Germline V gene sequence: CDR1 SGHRS, CDR2 YFSETQ. The CDR3 here is CASIPLGGVEDTQYF. Here the CDR3 DNA reads TGCGCCAGCATCCCCCTGGGGGGAGTGGAAGATACGCAGTATTTT.

As to this clonotype: At one end the junction does not follow the germline gene, possibly because of a read error. The V gene is TRBV20-1, the J gene TRBJ2-7, with 14 bases aligning to TRBD2. Germline CDR1 and CDR2: DFQATT and SNEGSKA (reference sequence). This CDR3 is built from 17 residues. CDR3 region: CCAGGTSGSVESGEQYF. The DNA of the CDR3 is TGCTGTGCCGGAGGGACTAGCGGGAGCGTTGAGTCTGGCGAGCAGTACTTC.

This clonotype came up many times. The chain recombines TRBV27 with TRBJ1-1; 10 bases align to TRBD1. The V gene end was trimmed by 6 bases and the J gene end by 9 bases; junction bases not matched to a gene: 7. CDR3 length equals 13 residues. Looked up from germline, CDR1 is MNHEY and CDR2 is SMNVEV (reference sequence). The CDR3 region has the DNA TGTGCCAGCAGAGGACAGGGGGGTTATCAAGCTTTCTTT. Protein sequence: CASRGQGGYQAFF.

This clonotype has a handful of counts. This rearrangement joins TRBV11-2 to TRBJ2-1; 7 nucleotides match TRBD2. Germline-derived CDR1 and CDR2 are SGHAT and FQNNGV. This CDR3 is built from 16 residues. The V and J ends lost 1 base and 7 bases, in that order; junction bases with no gene match: 10. The CDR3 region is CASSLVTGGPGNEQFF. DNA for the CDR3: TGTGCCAGCAGCTTAGTGACGGGAGGCCCCGGGAATGAGCAGTTCTTC.

The chain joins TRBV6-1 to TRBJ1-6; 8 nucleotides agree with TRBD1. The V gene end was trimmed by 5 bases and the J gene end by 4 bases; junction bases not matched to a gene: 4. Per germline, CDR1 MNHNS and CDR2 SASEGT. CDR3 size: 15 residues. The CDR3, as DNA: TGTGCCAGCAGTAGACGACAGGGGTATAATTCACCCCTCCACTTT. This translates into CASSRRQGYNSPLHF.